Below, 14 T cell receptor beta chains from the same sample are listed, as sequenced in a study of control samples from healthy donors and cancer patients (dated by TCRdb to about 2020). Libraries came from the immunoSEQ multiplex PCR assay. TCRdb retrieved this table from immuneACCESS and kept in-frame rearrangements only. Not all clones are present; in checked studies, unresolved V genes account for under half, and no reason is known for the remainder. Present in this sample are about 49,000 clones, approximately 90% of which were seen just once. Together, the top ten hold roughly 0.8% of the sample. The sequencing sample was made of PBMCs. These receptors came from a man aged 25-40 years with colorectal cancer.

The gene calls are TRBV5-1 and TRBJ2-1, with 7 bases that match TRBD2. From germline, CDR1 is SGHRS and CDR2 YFSETQ. The CDR3 is made up of 15 amino acids. Trimming cost V 0 bases and J 2 bases; bases outside gene matches: 2. CDR3 in amino acids: CASSLGSGTYNEQFF. CDR3 bases: TGCGCCAGCAGCTTGGGCAGCGGGACCTACAATGAGCAGTTCTTC.

V and J are TRBV6-2 or TRBV6-3 and TRBJ1-1, with D unresolved. Germline CDR1 is MNHEY and CDR2 is SVGEGT. The CDR3 sequence is 13 residues long. The ends were cut back, 6 bases at V and 6 bases at J, with 14 bases in the middle. CDR3 region: CASSTNLVAEAFF. In nucleotides, the CDR3 is TGTGCCAGCAGCACCAACTTGGTGGCTGAAGCTTTCTTT.

The rearrangement joins TRBV14 to TRBJ1-2; D gene unclear. V dropped 3 bases and J dropped 2 bases, with 7 bases sitting between them. The CDR3 runs to 13 residues. Germline V gene lookup returns CDR1 SGHDN and CDR2 FVKESK. Here the CDR3 reads CASSQSSNYGYTF. CDR3 DNA sequence: TGTGCCAGCAGCCAGAGTTCCAACTATGGCTACACCTTC.

Here the CDR3 DNA reads TGCAGCGTTAGGGCGACAGGGGATATCACAGATACGCAGTATTTT. As protein: CSVRATGDITDTQYF. The gene calls are TRBV29-1 and TRBJ2-3, with TRBD1 matching over 8 bases. The CDR3 consists of 15 residues. CDR1 and CDR2 (germline): SQVTM, ANQGSEA. Trimming removed 5 bases from V and 2 bases from J; junction bases left unmatched: 9.

The chain carries TRBV7-9 and TRBJ2-6; D gene ambiguous. The germline gives CDR1 SEHNR, CDR2 FQNEAQ (reference sequence). The CDR3 runs to 16 residues. V gave up 5 bases and J gave up 1 base, with 12 bases separating them. The CDR3 DNA reads TGTGCCAGCAGCCCCCCCAGGCTTTCTGGGGCCAACGTCCTGACTTTC. This gives the protein CASSPPRLSGANVLTF.

The chain has TRBV5-4 and TRBJ1-1; D perhaps matches TRBD1 (6 bases). CDR3 length: 15 amino acids. The V gene lost 3 bases and the J gene lost 10 bases, with 22 bases spanning the gap. Germline assignment: CDR1 SGHNT and CDR2 YYREEE (reference sequence). Here the CDR3 DNA reads TGTGCCAGCAGCTCCGCCGGGAACAGGGCGTTTGGAGCTTTCTTT. Translated, it gives CASSSAGNRAFGAFF.

This clone was detected a few times. The chain uses TRBV3-1 (or the pseudogene TRBV3-2) and TRBJ1-2, with D uncertain. CDR1 is LGHDT, CDR2 YNNKEL, per germline (reference sequence). Between the trimmed V and J ends, which lost 0 bases and 3 bases, there was a span of 11 bases. The CDR3 extends over 15 amino acids. In DNA, the CDR3 is TGTGCCAGCAGCCAAGATGGCCCGGGTGACTATGGCTACACCTTC. Its translation is CASSQDGPGDYGYTF.

The rearrangement uses TRBV11-2 and TRBJ2-7, with TRBD1 as a possible D gene (5 bases). V dropped 0 bases and J dropped 1 base, with 10 bases sitting between them. CDR1 and CDR2 from the germline V gene are SGHAT and FQNNGV. The CDR3 runs to 15 residues. CDR3 sequence (DNA): TGTGCCAGCAGCTTAGATGGGGCGGTATCCTACGAGCAGTACGTC. It translates to CASSLDGAVSYEQYV.

This sequence joins TRBV2 and TRBJ1-2; D is perhaps TRBD1 (5 bases). The CDR3 consists of 15 residues. Germline lookup yields CDR1 SNHLY and CDR2 FYNNEI. V was trimmed by 5 bases and J by 0 bases, leaving 13 bases between them. CDR3 coding DNA: TGTGCCAGCAGTCCCCTTCAGACAGCTAACTATGGCTACACCTTC. Protein sequence: CASSPLQTANYGYTF.

This chain connects TRBV3-1 (or the pseudogene TRBV3-2) to TRBJ2-1; D gene ambiguous. CDR1 is LGHDT and CDR2 is YNNKEL in the germline V gene (reference sequence). This CDR3 is 12 amino acids long. The V and J ends lost 3 bases and 6 bases respectively, with 6 bases between them. CDR3 in amino acids: CASSQVFNEQFF. Here the CDR3 DNA reads TGTGCCAGCAGCCAGGTTTTCAATGAGCAGTTCTTC.

This chain links TRBV24-1 with TRBJ1-2; no reliable D call. CDR1 and CDR2 from the germline V gene are KGHDR and SFDVKD. This CDR3 is 13 amino acids long. The V gene lost 3 bases and the J gene lost 3 bases, with 7 bases spanning the gap. The CDR3, as DNA: TGTGCCACCAGTGATAAGCTATACTATGGCTACACCTTC. Protein product: CATSDKLYYGYTF.

V gene TRBV6-5 combines with J gene TRBJ2-3; D possibly matches TRBD1 or TRBD2 (6 bases each). Germline CDR1 reads MNHEY; CDR2 reads SVGAGI. This CDR3 region has 14 residues. The V and J ends lost 8 bases and 6 bases respectively, with 18 bases between them. CDR3 sequence: CASGRDWGPDTQYF. CDR3 sequence (DNA): TGTGCCAGCGGCCGGGACTGGGGGCCGGATACGCAGTATTTT.

The rearrangement links TRBV4-2 to TRBJ2-1; D is ambiguous. This CDR3 is built from 16 residues. Germline CDR1 and CDR2: LGHNA and YNFKEQ. V lost 4 bases to trimming and J lost 2 bases, with 15 bases between them. CDR3 bases: TGTGCCAGCAGCCTTACGTTTGGGTCCGCCTACAATGAGCAGTTCTTC. This translates into CASSLTFGSAYNEQFF.

The chain links TRBV19 to TRBJ2-7; tentatively, D is TRBD1 (5 bases). CDR3 length: 15 amino acids. CDR1 LNHDA and CDR2 SQIVND come from the germline V gene (reference sequence). The V end was cut by 7 bases, the J end by 1 base, with 17 bases between. Here the CDR3 reads CASTPNRDSSYEQYF. The CDR3 DNA reads as TGTGCCAGTACCCCCAACCGAGACAGTTCCTACGAGCAGTACTTC.